This T cell receptor beta chain was recovered during a study of blood T cell repertoires in COVID-19. Study overall: COVID-19 samples collected from the United States, Italy and Spain covered acute and convalescent phases. T cells, B-cell-depleted T cells, or PBMCs supplied cDNA or gDNA.

How the authors handled the data: From reference gene primer amplification, estimates of nucleated cell counts were derived. TCRdb's copy holds only in-frame clones and misses some; the assay was immunoSEQ multiplex PCR. V, J and clone size are taken as reported in that table, and D and trimming were inferred from the DNA itself. The profile covers tens of thousands of clones, with approximately 84% appearing a single time and approximately 2.5% taken by the ten largest. In its sample, this clone was seen a few times. This CDR3 region has 14 residues. Germline CDR1 SGHAT, CDR2 FQNNGV. Trimming removed 1 base from V and 8 bases from J, with 11 bases in between.

The clonotype originates from a man between 45 and 60 years old with acute or convalescent COVID-19. The sequenced sample consisted of peripheral blood. The chain links TRBV11-2 to TRBJ1-4; D might be TRBD1 (6 bases). In DNA form, the CDR3 reads TGTGCCAGCAGCTTAGTCGGGGGGCCAGAAAAACTGTTTTTT. It is translated as CASSLVGGPEKLFF. Full variable domain (remainder filled in from reference TRBV11-2 and TRBJ1-4): EAGVAQSPRYKIIEKRQSVAFWCNPISGHATLYWYQQILGQGPKLLIQFQNNGVVDDSQLPKDRFSAERLKGVDSTLKIQPAKLEDSAVYLCASSLVGGPEKLFFGSGTQLSVL.